This TCR beta chain is drawn from a study of post-analysis software for immune sequencing data. Study-level results: Relative to controls, patients with multiple sclerosis showed significantly lower normalized Chao1 diversity. The five TRBV segments detected at higher frequency in patients than in controls included TRBV5-6, TRBV5-1 and TRBV20-1.

On this clonotype: The antigen is undetermined.

Incorporated into the TCR beta cDNA libraries were unique molecular identifiers, which served to reduce PCR and sequencing biases. When about 0.95 to 10 million T cells were used, they gave hundreds of thousands of cDNA molecules. TCRdb processed the PCR reads anew with MiXCR; each CDR3 protein has one entry. Of 150,000 to 200,000 distinct CDR3 sequences in the sample, approximately 30% were seen once. The germline gives CDR1 SGHKS, CDR2 YYEKEE (reference sequence). The CDR3 covers 18 residues. J gave up 5 bases and V 0 bases, and 10 bases lay outside the gene matches. The sequenced material came from blood. This TCR came from a girl aged 10-17 years with multiple sclerosis. The chain has TRBV5-5 and TRBJ2-5; the match to TRBD2 covers 13 bases. The CDR3 DNA follows: TGTGCCAGCAGCTTGGGGACTAGCGGGAGACATATGGGGGAGACCCAGTACTTC. Its translation is CASSLGTSGRHMGETQYF.